This T cell receptor beta chain was obtained from a study of cytomegalovirus exposure and HLA in healthy donors. With regard to this clone: Its matching antigen is unknown.

This CDR3 has 15 amino acids. From germline, CDR1 is MNHNS and CDR2 SASEGT. Trimming shortened V by 1 base and J by 0 bases, and 10 bases separated the two germline ends. The study's findings and limits: Follow-up analysis seemed to connect common viral pathogens with several of the most significant clusters identified.

The study ran its PCR with 60 Vbeta and 13 Jbeta primers. The protocol was immunoSEQ multiplex PCR, while the TCRdb copy is restricted to in-frame clones and leaves out a portion. The repertoire includes 95,000 to 150,000 clones, around 69% of them detected once, and approximately 8% sits in the top ten. The sequence came from a woman aged 40 to 50 in good health and CMV-seropositive. Material: PBMCs. The chain has TRBV6-1 and TRBJ2-7; maybe TRBD1 (6 bases). In DNA form, the CDR3 reads TGTGCCAGCAGTGAAGAGTGGACAGTCTCCTACGAGCAGTACTTC. Residues: CASSEEWTVSYEQYF.